This TCR beta chain was observed in a study of T-cell reconstitution after alpha-beta-depleted transplantation in children. For TCRbeta, the library was prepared with unique molecular identifiers. TCRdb re-analysed the PCR reads in MiXCR, keeping a single row per CDR3 protein. The sample has 230,000 or so distinct CDR3 sequences, about 9.6% seen once. This clonotype was counted many times. The CDR3 covers 15 residues. V shed 0 bases and J shed 3 bases, with 15 bases lying between them. Germline CDR1 and CDR2: DFQATT and SNEGSKA (reference sequence). The sequenced sample was PBMCs from the stem cell graft donor, obtained from the stem cell graft. This TCR came from a human donor who donated a stem cell graft to a child with SCID. The rearrangement joins TRBV20-1 to TRBJ2-7; no reliable D call. CDR3 nucleotide sequence: TGCAGTGCTAGAGATCGTGTGCGTTTTTTCTACGAGCAGTACTTC. Translated, it gives CSARDRVRFFYEQYF.